The clone carrying this TCR beta chain appeared a few times. Its antigen is currently unknown. The data belong to a study of CD8+CD57+ T cells in acquired aplastic anemia. About the research overall: Roughly 3 ug was the average amount of DNA from sorted CD4+ and CD8+ cells. Study-level findings and limits: Common to patients and controls were 25 to 30 CD8+ CDR3 sequences. Between patients and controls, CD8+ Simpson's diversity did not vary significantly.

Previously, flow cytometry had revealed CD8+CD57+ cell expansion in the patients chosen for sequencing. Every patient was diagnosed with severe acquired aplastic anemia. Germline V gene sequence: CDR1 LNHDA, CDR2 SQIVND (reference sequence). The CDR3 has 14 amino acids. The V gene lost 3 bases and the J gene lost 7 bases, with 16 bases spanning the gap. Profiles of TCR beta VDJ and CDR3 were generated from a genomic DNA template. MiXCR, run by TCRdb on the reads, gives a single entry per CDR3 protein. The table has a few hundred thousand distinct CDR3 sequences, around 30% seen once. The TCR originated in a human donor with aplastic anemia. Material: sorted CD4+, CD8+, or CD8+CD57+ T cells (not recorded which) from PBMCs. The genes are TRBV19 and TRBJ2-7; the D gene is possibly TRBD1 (6 bases). The CDR3 DNA sequence: TGTGCCAGTAGTATCGCACACAGGGCGTTGGAGCAGTACTTC. This codes for CASSIAHRALEQYF.